Here is one T cell receptor (beta chain) with its context. The CDR3 has 14 residues. CDR1 GTSNPN and CDR2 SVGIG come from the germline V gene (reference sequence). V was trimmed by 5 bases and J by 2 bases, leaving 13 bases between them. The data were taken from a study of beta chain features in type 1 diabetes. Of the isolated RNA, all was reverse transcribed, and so the sequenced material was expressed TCRB transcripts. Libraries were prepared by immunoSEQ multiplex PCR; TCRdb keeps only in-frame clonotypes and omits some of them. The data contain over 100,000 clones, 30% to 50% of them singletons. The genes are TRBV30 and TRBJ2-1; TRBD2 might be the D (5 bases). The sequenced material came from stem cell memory CD4+ T cells from blood. The sequence was obtained from a young woman in good health. CDR3 nucleotide sequence: TGTGCCTGGGGGCGTTGGCGGGCCTACAATGAGCAGTTCTTC. Encoded protein: CAWGRWRAYNEQFF.